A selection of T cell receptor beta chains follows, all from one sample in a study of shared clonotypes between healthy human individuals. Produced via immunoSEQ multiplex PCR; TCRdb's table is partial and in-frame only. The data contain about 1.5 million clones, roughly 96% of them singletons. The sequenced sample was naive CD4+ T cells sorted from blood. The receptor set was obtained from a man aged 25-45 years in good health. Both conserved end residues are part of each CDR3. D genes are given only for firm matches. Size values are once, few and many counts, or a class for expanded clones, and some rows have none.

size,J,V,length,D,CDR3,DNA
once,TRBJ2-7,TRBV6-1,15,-,CASTSIGGSSYEQYF,TGTGCCAGCACTTCTATTGGGGGTTCCTCCTACGAGCAGTACTTC
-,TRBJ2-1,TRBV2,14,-,CASSIGGSYNEQFF,TGTGCCAGCAGCATTGGGGGCTCCTACAATGAGCAGTTCTTC
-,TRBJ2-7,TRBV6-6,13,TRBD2,CASRPSGYYEQYF,TGTGCCAGCAGGCCTAGCGGATACTACGAGCAGTACTTC
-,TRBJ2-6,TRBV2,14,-,CASRGLSGANVLTF,TGTGCCAGCCGGGGACTCTCTGGGGCCAACGTCCTGACTTTC
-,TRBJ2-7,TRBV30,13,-,CAWSTRGIYEQYF,TGTGCCTGGAGTACACGCGGCATCTACGAGCAGTACTTC
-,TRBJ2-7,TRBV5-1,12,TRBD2,CASSAGVYEQYF,TGCGCCAGCAGCGCGGGAGTCTACGAGCAGTACTTC
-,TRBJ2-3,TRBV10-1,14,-,CASSSEPLDGEVRF,TGCGCCAGCAGCTCCGAACCGTTGGACGGAGAGGTGAGATTT
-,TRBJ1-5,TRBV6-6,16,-,CASSFPPGPINQPQHF,TGTGCCAGCAGTTTTCCCCCGGGACCGATTAATCAGCCCCAGCATTTT
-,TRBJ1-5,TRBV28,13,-,CASSLRNNQPQHF,TGTGCCAGCAGTTTACGAAACAATCAGCCCCAGCATTTT
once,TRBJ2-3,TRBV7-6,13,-,CASSPKGGFTQYF,TGTGCCAGCAGCCCAAAAGGGGGGTTTACGCAGTATTTT
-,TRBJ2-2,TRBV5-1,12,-,CASNVFTGELFF,TGCGCCAGCAATGTTTTTACCGGGGAGCTGTTTTTT
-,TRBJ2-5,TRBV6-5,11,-,CASSYAETQYF,TGTGCCAGCAGTTACGCCGAGACCCAGTACTTC
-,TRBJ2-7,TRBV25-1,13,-,CASSDPASYEQYF,TGTGCCAGCAGTGATCCGGCCTCCTACGAGCAGTACTTC
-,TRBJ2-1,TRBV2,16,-,CASALRKTRSYNEQFF,TGTGCCAGCGCACTTCGGAAGACTAGATCCTACAATGAGCAGTTCTTC
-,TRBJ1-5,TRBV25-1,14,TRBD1,CASSATGGGQPQHF,TGTGCCAGCAGTGCGACAGGGGGGGGTCAGCCCCAGCATTTT
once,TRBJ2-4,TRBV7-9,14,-,CASSPPGSGNIQYF,TGTGCCAGCAGCCCCCCAGGGTCGGGAAACATTCAGTACTTC